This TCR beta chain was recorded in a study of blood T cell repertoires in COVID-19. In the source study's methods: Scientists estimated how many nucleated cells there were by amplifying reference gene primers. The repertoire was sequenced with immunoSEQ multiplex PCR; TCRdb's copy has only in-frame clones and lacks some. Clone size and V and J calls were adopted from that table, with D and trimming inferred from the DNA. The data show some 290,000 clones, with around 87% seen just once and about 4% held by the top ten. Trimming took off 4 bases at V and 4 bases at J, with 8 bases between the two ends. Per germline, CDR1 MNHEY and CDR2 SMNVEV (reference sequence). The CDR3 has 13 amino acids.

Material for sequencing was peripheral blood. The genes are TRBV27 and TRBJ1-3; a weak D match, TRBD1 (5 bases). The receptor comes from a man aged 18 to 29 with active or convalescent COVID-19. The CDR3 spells CASSSRGGNTIYF. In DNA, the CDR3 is TGTGCCAGCAGTTCCCGGGGGGGAAACACCATATATTTT.